This T cell receptor (beta chain) appears in the sequencing data of a study of response to subunit inactivated influenza vaccine. Study-wide points: It was the authors' suggestion that each seasonal influenza vaccination recruits few new T cells.

Only a few counts were recorded for this clonotype. Its antigen is as yet unknown. The CDR3 loop spans 12 amino acids. Germline V gene lookup returns CDR1 SEHNR and CDR2 FQNEAQ (reference sequence). The ends were cut back, 4 bases at V and 5 bases at J, with 9 bases in the middle. TCRdb re-called the RT-PCR reads with MiXCR, one entry per CDR3 protein. The top ten hold 2.5% to 3.5% of the sample, which has 500,000 to 550,000 distinct CDR3 sequences, approximately 22% seen once. The same sample was also studied in work on T cells expressing NK-cell markers. That investigation notes: Scientists made TCR beta cDNA using 5'RACE template switching with UMIs. The authors derived TCR beta repertoires from sorted CD3+CD56+NKG2C+, CD3+CD56+NKG2C- and CD3+CD56-NKG2C+ T cells.

The chain joins TRBV7-9 to TRBJ2-7; a possible D gene is TRBD1 (5 bases). The clonotype was recovered from a man aged 50-60 years who received an inactivated influenza vaccine. This specimen was CD4+ T cells sorted from PBMCs, taken 11 to 12 days after vaccination. In DNA form, the CDR3 reads TGTGCCAGCAGCTCCAGGGAACACGAGCAGTACTTC. Translation gives CASSSREHEQYF.